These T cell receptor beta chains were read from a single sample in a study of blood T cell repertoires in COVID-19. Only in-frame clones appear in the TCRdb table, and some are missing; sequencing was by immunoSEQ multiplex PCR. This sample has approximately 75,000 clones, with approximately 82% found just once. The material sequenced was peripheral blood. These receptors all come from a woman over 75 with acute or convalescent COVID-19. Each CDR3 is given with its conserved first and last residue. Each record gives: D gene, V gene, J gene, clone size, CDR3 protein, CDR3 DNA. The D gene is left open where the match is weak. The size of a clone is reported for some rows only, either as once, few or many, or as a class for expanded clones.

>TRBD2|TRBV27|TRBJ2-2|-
CASTFLAGDANTGELFF
TGTGCCAGCACTTTCTTAGCGGGGGATGCGAACACCGGGGAGCTGTTTTTT
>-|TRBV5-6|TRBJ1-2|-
CASSFTANYGYTF
TGTGCCAGCAGCTTCACAGCTAACTATGGCTACACCTTC
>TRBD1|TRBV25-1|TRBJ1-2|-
CASSHRGTGTNYGYTF
TGTGCCAGCAGCCACCGTGGGACAGGGACTAACTATGGCTACACCTTC
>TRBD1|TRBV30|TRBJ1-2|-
CAWSYTPQGGDGYTF
TGTGCCTGGAGTTACACCCCACAGGGGGGCGATGGCTACACCTTC
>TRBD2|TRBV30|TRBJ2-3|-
CAWSFLGGGTDTQYF
TGTGCCTGGAGTTTCCTGGGGGGGGGAACAGATACGCAGTATTTT
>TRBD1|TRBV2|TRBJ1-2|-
CASSEPGQNYGYTF
TGTGCCAGCAGTGAGCCGGGACAGAACTATGGCTACACCTTC
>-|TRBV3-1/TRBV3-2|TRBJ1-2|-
CASSQEYRELGNYGYTF
TGTGCCAGCAGCCAAGAGTATAGAGAGCTAGGTAACTATGGCTACACCTTC
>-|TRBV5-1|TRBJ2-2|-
CASSRLSTGNTGELFF
TGCGCCAGCAGCCGACTCTCGACAGGGAACACCGGGGAGCTGTTTTTT
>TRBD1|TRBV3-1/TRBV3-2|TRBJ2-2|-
CASSQGTGRSGFIRELFF
TGTGCCAGCAGCCAAGGGACAGGGAGGTCGGGTTTTATCAGGGAGCTGTTTTTT
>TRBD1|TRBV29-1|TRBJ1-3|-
CSGTKGGSGNTIYF
TGCAGCGGAACCAAAGGGGGCTCCGGAAACACCATATATTTT
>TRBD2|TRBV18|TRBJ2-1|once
CASSVQSGGDEQFF
TGTGCCAGCTCAGTCCAGAGCGGGGGCGACGAGCAGTTCTTC
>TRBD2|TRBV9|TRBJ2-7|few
CASSPTLRTSSVGQYF
TGTGCCAGCAGTCCCACCCTTAGGACTAGCTCTGTAGGGCAGTACTTC
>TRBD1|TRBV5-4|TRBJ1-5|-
CASRNRTGYSNQPQHF
TGTGCCAGCCGGAATCGGACAGGCTATAGCAATCAGCCCCAGCATTTT
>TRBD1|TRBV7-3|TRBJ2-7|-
CASSANAGTGDEQYF
TGTGCCAGCAGCGCAAACGCGGGGACAGGGGACGAGCAGTACTTC
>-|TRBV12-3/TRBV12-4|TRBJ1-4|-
CASSRAGKLFF
TGTGCCAGCAGTCGCGCGGGAAAACTGTTTTTT
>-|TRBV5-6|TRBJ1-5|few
CASSRMGLSNQPQHF
TGTGCCAGCAGCCGAATGGGACTGAGCAATCAGCCCCAGCATTTT